What follows are 3 T cell receptor beta chains derived from one specimen sequenced in a study of blood T cells in healthy people across ages. With a J-beta primer mix and a sample-barcoded 5' primer, a second PCR ran about 6 to 11 cycles. TCRdb re-analysed the 5' RACE reads in MiXCR, keeping a single row per CDR3 protein. The sample has about 640,000 distinct CDR3 sequences; approximately 59% are singletons. Specimen: blood. These TCRs come from a man in his 60s in good health.

The chain links TRBV28 to TRBJ1-2; unclear D gene. The length of the CDR3 is 14 residues. Germline CDR1 reads MDHEN; CDR2 reads SYDVKM. The V end lost 4 bases, the J end lost 2 bases, and 11 bases lay between the germline ends. CDR3 in amino acids: CASSYRTQNYGYTF. DNA of the CDR3: TGTGCCAGCAGTTATAGGACGCAGAACTATGGCTACACCTTC.

The gene calls are TRBV5-1 and TRBJ2-7, with D possibly being TRBD1 (6 bases). The germline V gene has CDR1 SGHRS and CDR2 YFSETQ. The V end lost 5 bases, the J end lost 2 bases, and 14 bases lay between the germline ends. CDR3 length equals 14 residues. As DNA, the CDR3 is TGCGCCAGCAGGCCCGGGACACCCACCTACGAGCAGTACTTC. It codes for CASRPGTPTYEQYF. Drawing the rest from reference TRBV5-1 and TRBJ2-7, the complete variable domain is KAGVTQTPRYLIKTRGQQVTLSCSPISGHRSVSWYQQTPGQGLQFLFEYFSETQRNKGNFPGRFSGRQFSNSRSEMNVSTLELGDSALYLCASRPGTPTYEQYFGPGTRLTVT.

The chain uses TRBV2 and TRBJ2-7, with 7 positions matching TRBD2. The V gene's germline CDR1 is SNHLY and CDR2 FYNNEI. The CDR3 totals 15 residues. V was pared by 7 bases and J by 0 bases, with 9 bases of the junction left unmatched. The CDR3 loop is CASKFGEGLSYEQYF. CDR3 sequence (DNA): TGTGCCAGCAAATTTGGGGAGGGTCTCTCCTACGAGCAGTACTTC.